This TCR beta chain was identified in a study of blood T cell repertoires in COVID-19. Study at large: Samples of COVID-19 (acute and convalescent) were obtained from the United States, Italy and Spain. PBMCs, B-cell-depleted T cells, or T cells provided the cDNA or gDNA that made up the material.

This clone appeared a few times. In the authors' methods: Counts of nucleated cells, estimated from reference gene primer amplification, were obtained. The data were produced by immunoSEQ multiplex PCR, yet TCRdb's version contains in-frame clones alone and is incomplete. D and trimming come from the DNA, and the V and J calls and clone size come from that table. Counted here are about 49,000 clones, 82% occurring once; the ten biggest clones make up roughly 2.7%. Germline V gene lookup returns CDR1 SGHAT and CDR2 FQNNGV. Trimming pared 3 bases from V and 5 bases from J, leaving 14 bases between. This CDR3 is built from 14 residues.

The V gene is TRBV11-2, the J gene TRBJ2-7; no reliable D call. This receptor was taken from an older woman with acute or convalescent COVID-19. What was sequenced was peripheral blood. Here the CDR3 reads CASSLAQTSDEQYF. The CDR3, as DNA: TGTGCCAGCAGCTTGGCCCAAACGAGCGACGAGCAGTACTTC.